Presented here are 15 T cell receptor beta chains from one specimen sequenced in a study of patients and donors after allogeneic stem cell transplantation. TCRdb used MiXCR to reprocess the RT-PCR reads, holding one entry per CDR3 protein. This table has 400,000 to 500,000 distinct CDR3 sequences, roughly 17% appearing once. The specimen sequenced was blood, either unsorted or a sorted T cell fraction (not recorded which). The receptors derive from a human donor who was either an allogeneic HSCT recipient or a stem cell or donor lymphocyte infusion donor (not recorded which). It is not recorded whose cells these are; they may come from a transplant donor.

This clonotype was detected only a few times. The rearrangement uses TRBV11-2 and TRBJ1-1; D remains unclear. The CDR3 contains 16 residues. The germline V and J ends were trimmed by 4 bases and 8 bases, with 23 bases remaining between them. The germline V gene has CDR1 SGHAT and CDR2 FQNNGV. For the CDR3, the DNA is TGTGCCAGCAGCTCCGCCTTTACAGCTTCGAGGTCGGAAGCTTTCTTT. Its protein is CASSSAFTASRSEAFF.

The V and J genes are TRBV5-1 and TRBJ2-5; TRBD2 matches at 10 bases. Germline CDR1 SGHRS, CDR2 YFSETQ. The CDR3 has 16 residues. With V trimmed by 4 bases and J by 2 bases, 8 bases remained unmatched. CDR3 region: CASSPRTSGLQETQYF. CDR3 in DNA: TGCGCCAGCAGCCCAAGGACTAGCGGTTTACAAGAGACCCAGTACTTC.

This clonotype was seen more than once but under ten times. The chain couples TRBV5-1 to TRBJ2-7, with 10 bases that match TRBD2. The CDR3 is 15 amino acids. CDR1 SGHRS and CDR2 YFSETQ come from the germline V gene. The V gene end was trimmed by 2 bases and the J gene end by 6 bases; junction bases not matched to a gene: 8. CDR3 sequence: CASSFASGSVSEQYF. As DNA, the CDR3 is TGCGCCAGCAGCTTTGCTAGCGGGAGCGTCTCCGAGCAGTACTTC.

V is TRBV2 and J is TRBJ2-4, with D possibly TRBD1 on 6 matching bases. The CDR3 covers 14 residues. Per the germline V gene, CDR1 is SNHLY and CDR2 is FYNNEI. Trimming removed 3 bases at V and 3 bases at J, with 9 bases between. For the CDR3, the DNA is TGTGCCAGCAGTGATTCAGGGGTCAAAAACATTCAGTACTTC. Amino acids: CASSDSGVKNIQYF.

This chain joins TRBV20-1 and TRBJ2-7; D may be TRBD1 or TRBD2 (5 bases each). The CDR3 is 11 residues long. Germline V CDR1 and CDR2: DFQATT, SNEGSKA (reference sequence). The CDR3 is CSASSGARWGV. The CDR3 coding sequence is TGCAGTGCTAGTTCCGGGGCCCGGTGGGGCGTC.

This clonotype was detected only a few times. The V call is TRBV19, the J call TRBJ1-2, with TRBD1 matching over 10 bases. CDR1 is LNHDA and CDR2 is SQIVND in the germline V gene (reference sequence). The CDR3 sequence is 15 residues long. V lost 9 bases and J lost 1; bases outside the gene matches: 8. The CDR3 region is CASILRDRGNYGYTF. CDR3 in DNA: TGTGCCAGCATTCTCCGGGACAGGGGTAACTATGGCTACACCTTC.

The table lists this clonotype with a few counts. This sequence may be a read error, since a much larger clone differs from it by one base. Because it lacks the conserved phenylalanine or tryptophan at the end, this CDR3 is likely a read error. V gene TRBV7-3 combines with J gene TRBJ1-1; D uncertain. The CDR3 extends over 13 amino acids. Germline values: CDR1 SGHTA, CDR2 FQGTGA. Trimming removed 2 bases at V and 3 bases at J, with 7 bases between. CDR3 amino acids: CASSLGIYTEAFS. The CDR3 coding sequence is TGTGCCAGCAGCTTAGGGATATACACTGAAGCTTTCTCT.

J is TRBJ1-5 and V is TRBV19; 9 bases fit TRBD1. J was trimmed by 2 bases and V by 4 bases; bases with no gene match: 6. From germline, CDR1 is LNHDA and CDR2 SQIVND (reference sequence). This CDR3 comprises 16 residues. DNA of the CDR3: TGTGCCAGTAGTACCCGGACAGGGGAGCGCAATCAGCCCCAGCATTTT. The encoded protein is CASSTRTGERNQPQHF. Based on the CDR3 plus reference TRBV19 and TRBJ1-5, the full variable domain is DGGITQSPKYLFRKEGQNVTLSCEQNLNHDAMYWYRQDPGQGLRLIYYSQIVNDFQKGDIAEGYSVSREKKESFPLTVTSAQKNPTAFYLCASSTRTGERNQPQHFGDGTRLSIL.

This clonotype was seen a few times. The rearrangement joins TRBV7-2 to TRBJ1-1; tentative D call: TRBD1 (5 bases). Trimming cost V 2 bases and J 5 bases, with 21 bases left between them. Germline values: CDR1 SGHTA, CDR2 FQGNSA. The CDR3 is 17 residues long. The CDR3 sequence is CASSLPGRRDRTTEAFF. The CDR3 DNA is TGTGCCAGCAGCTTACCGGGACGTCGGGATAGGACAACTGAAGCTTTCTTT.

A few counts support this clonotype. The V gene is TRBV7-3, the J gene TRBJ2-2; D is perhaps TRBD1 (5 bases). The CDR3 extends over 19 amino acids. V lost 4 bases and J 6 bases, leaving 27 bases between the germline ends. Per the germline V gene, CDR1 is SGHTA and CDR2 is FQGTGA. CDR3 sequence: CASSSLRKGEWGRAGELFF. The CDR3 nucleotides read TGTGCCAGCAGCTCACTCAGGAAAGGGGAATGGGGAAGAGCCGGGGAGCTGTTTTTT.

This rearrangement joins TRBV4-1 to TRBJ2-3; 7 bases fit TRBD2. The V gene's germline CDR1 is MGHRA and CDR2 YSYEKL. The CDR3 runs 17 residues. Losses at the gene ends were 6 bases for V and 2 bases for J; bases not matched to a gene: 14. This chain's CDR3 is CASSRPLSSGFTDTQYF. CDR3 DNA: TGCGCCAGCAGTCGCCCCCTTTCTAGCGGTTTCACAGATACGCAGTATTTT.

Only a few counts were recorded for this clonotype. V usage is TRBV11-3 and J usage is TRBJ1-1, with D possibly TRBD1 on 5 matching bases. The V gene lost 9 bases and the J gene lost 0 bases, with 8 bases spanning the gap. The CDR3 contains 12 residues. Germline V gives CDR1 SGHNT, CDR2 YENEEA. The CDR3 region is CASEGVNTEAFF. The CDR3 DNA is TGTGCCAGTGAAGGGGTGAACACTGAAGCTTTCTTT.

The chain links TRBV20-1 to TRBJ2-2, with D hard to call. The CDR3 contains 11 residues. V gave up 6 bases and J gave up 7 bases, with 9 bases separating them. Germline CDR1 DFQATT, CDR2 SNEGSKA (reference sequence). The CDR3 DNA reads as TGCAGTGCCCCCGGTGTCGGGGAGCTGTTTTTT. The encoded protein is CSAPGVGELFF.

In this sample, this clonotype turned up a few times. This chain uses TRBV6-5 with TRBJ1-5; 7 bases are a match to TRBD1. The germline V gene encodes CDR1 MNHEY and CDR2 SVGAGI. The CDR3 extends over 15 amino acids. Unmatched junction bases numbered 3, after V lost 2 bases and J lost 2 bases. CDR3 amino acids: CASSYRGQGNQPQHF. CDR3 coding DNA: TGTGCCAGCAGTTACAGAGGACAGGGCAATCAGCCCCAGCATTTT.

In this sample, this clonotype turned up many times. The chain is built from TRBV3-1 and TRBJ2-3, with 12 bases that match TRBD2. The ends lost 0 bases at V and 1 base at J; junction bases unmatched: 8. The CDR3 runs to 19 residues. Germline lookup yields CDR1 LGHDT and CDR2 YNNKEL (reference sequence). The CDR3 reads CASSQDKGLAGLRTDTQYF. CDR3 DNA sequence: TGTGCCAGCAGCCAAGATAAGGGACTAGCGGGCCTTCGCACAGATACGCAGTATTTT.